These T cell receptor beta chains were read from a single sample in a study of shared clonotypes between healthy human individuals. Sequencing used immunoSEQ multiplex PCR; TCRdb keeps in-frame clones, though not all of them. The repertoire includes more than 900,000 clones, around 82% of them detected once, and under 0.8% sits in the top ten. The sequenced material came from memory CD4+ T cells from PBMCs. The receptors come from a man younger than 35 in good health. Some clones in this sample may be carry-over from other donors' samples. CDR3s include the opening cysteine and the closing phenylalanine or tryptophan. Fields, in order: V gene, J gene, D gene, clone size, CDR3 protein, CDR3 DNA. D genes are given only for firm matches. Rows give clone size only sometimes, using once, few, many, or a class for an expanded clone.

v_call: TRBV11-2; j_call: TRBJ2-7; d_call: NA; clone_size: NA; cdr3_aa: CASSLDRASTGSYEQYF; cdr3_nt: TGTGCCAGCAGCTTAGATCGGGCCTCAACCGGCTCCTACGAGCAGTACTTC
v_call: TRBV9; j_call: TRBJ2-7; d_call: NA; clone_size: many; cdr3_aa: CASSVGAGTSSYEQYF; cdr3_nt: TGTGCCAGCAGCGTAGGGGCAGGAACTAGCTCCTACGAGCAGTACTTC
v_call: TRBV7-8; j_call: TRBJ2-7; d_call: TRBD2; clone_size: NA; cdr3_aa: CASSFGLAGGGAYEQYF; cdr3_nt: TGTGCCAGCAGCTTCGGACTAGCGGGAGGGGGGGCCTACGAGCAGTACTTC
v_call: TRBV6-6; j_call: TRBJ2-2; d_call: TRBD2; clone_size: many; cdr3_aa: CASTPGAGGPGGELFF; cdr3_nt: TGTGCCAGCACCCCCGGAGCGGGAGGTCCGGGCGGGGAGCTGTTTTTT
v_call: TRBV18; j_call: TRBJ2-1; d_call: TRBD2; clone_size: few; cdr3_aa: CASSPGLAGVSYNEQFF; cdr3_nt: TGTGCCAGCTCCCCTGGACTAGCGGGAGTATCCTACAATGAGCAGTTCTTC
v_call: TRBV9; j_call: TRBJ2-3; d_call: NA; clone_size: NA; cdr3_aa: CASSVGTATPTDTQYF; cdr3_nt: TGTGCCAGCAGCGTAGGGACCGCGACACCCACAGATACGCAGTATTTT
v_call: TRBV15; j_call: TRBJ1-1; d_call: NA; clone_size: NA; cdr3_aa: CATSRTGTITEAFF; cdr3_nt: TGTGCCACCAGCAGAACCGGGACAATCACTGAAGCTTTCTTT
v_call: TRBV30; j_call: TRBJ2-1; d_call: TRBD2; clone_size: NA; cdr3_aa: CAWSVVSGRAYNEQFF; cdr3_nt: TGTGCCTGGAGTGTAGTCTCGGGGAGGGCCTACAATGAGCAGTTCTTC
v_call: TRBV27; j_call: TRBJ1-2; d_call: NA; clone_size: few; cdr3_aa: CASSPQGYGYTF; cdr3_nt: TGTGCCAGCAGTCCCCAGGGATATGGCTACACCTTC
v_call: TRBV9; j_call: TRBJ2-7; d_call: TRBD2; clone_size: NA; cdr3_aa: CASSVAGTKGYEQYF; cdr3_nt: TGTGCCAGCAGCGTGGCCGGGACTAAGGGCTACGAGCAGTACTTC
v_call: TRBV5-1; j_call: TRBJ1-2; d_call: TRBD1; clone_size: NA; cdr3_aa: CASSLGDRGGYTF; cdr3_nt: TGTGCCAGCAGCTTGGGGGACAGGGGTGGCTACACCTTC
v_call: TRBV7-2; j_call: TRBJ2-7; d_call: NA; clone_size: NA; cdr3_aa: CASSPHFPAVPREQYF; cdr3_nt: TGTGCCAGCAGCCCCCATTTTCCAGCGGTCCCTCGGGAGCAGTACTTC
v_call: TRBV6-6; j_call: TRBJ1-4; d_call: NA; clone_size: once; cdr3_aa: CASSYLGSSTNEKLFF; cdr3_nt: TGTGCCAGCAGTTACTTGGGCAGTTCAACTAATGAAAAACTGTTTTTT
v_call: TRBV27; j_call: TRBJ1-1; d_call: TRBD1; clone_size: NA; cdr3_aa: CASRPDRAGNTEAFF; cdr3_nt: TGTGCCAGCAGACCCGACAGGGCTGGGAACACTGAAGCTTTCTTT
v_call: TRBV9; j_call: TRBJ2-1; d_call: TRBD1; clone_size: NA; cdr3_aa: CASSERDRVPRGEQFF; cdr3_nt: TGTGCCAGCAGCGAGAGAGACAGGGTCCCGCGCGGTGAGCAGTTCTTC
v_call: TRBV11-2; j_call: TRBJ2-1; d_call: TRBD2; clone_size: NA; cdr3_aa: CASSFPAGVDEQFF; cdr3_nt: TGTGCCAGCAGCTTTCCAGCGGGAGTCGATGAGCAGTTCTTC
v_call: TRBV5-6; j_call: TRBJ2-1; d_call: NA; clone_size: NA; cdr3_aa: CASSLTGRIRNEQFF; cdr3_nt: TGTGCCAGCAGCTTGACAGGGAGGATACGCAATGAGCAGTTCTTC
v_call: TRBV5-4; j_call: TRBJ2-7; d_call: TRBD1; clone_size: once; cdr3_aa: CASSSPRGRGEQYF; cdr3_nt: TGTGCCAGCAGCTCGCCCAGGGGGCGAGGCGAGCAGTACTTC
v_call: TRBV5-6; j_call: TRBJ2-5; d_call: NA; clone_size: NA; cdr3_aa: CASSSLRAGGRQYF; cdr3_nt: TGTGCCAGCAGCTCCCTACGGGCCGGTGGACGACAGTACTTC
v_call: TRBV30; j_call: TRBJ2-7; d_call: NA; clone_size: NA; cdr3_aa: CAWSVGDTYEQYF; cdr3_nt: TGTGCCTGGAGTGTTGGGGACACCTACGAGCAGTACTTC
v_call: TRBV7-2; j_call: TRBJ2-1; d_call: NA; clone_size: NA; cdr3_aa: CASSLLGQEQFF; cdr3_nt: TGTGCCAGCAGCTTACTTGGGCAAGAGCAGTTCTTC
v_call: TRBV29-1; j_call: TRBJ2-7; d_call: TRBD1; clone_size: NA; cdr3_aa: CSVGGTGGEQYF; cdr3_nt: TGCAGCGTGGGGGGGACAGGGGGCGAGCAGTACTTC
v_call: TRBV11-2; j_call: TRBJ1-2; d_call: TRBD1; clone_size: NA; cdr3_aa: CASSVDRGQDYGYTF; cdr3_nt: TGTGCCAGCAGCGTCGACAGGGGGCAAGACTATGGCTACACCTTC
v_call: TRBV2; j_call: TRBJ2-7; d_call: NA; clone_size: NA; cdr3_aa: CASSGRTISYEQYF; cdr3_nt: TGTGCCAGCAGTGGCAGGACCATCTCCTACGAGCAGTACTTC
v_call: TRBV7-2; j_call: TRBJ2-2; d_call: TRBD1; clone_size: NA; cdr3_aa: CASSYHAGQGAAGELFF; cdr3_nt: TGTGCCAGCAGCTACCACGCTGGACAGGGGGCGGCCGGGGAGCTGTTTTTT
v_call: TRBV27; j_call: TRBJ2-2; d_call: TRBD2; clone_size: few; cdr3_aa: CASSLVVTSGRVTGELFF; cdr3_nt: TGTGCCAGCAGTTTAGTTGTCACTAGCGGGAGAGTAACCGGGGAGCTGTTTTTT
v_call: TRBV5-6; j_call: TRBJ1-1; d_call: NA; clone_size: many; cdr3_aa: CASSFREINTEAFF; cdr3_nt: TGTGCCAGCAGCTTTCGGGAGATCAACACTGAAGCTTTCTTT
v_call: TRBV6-5; j_call: TRBJ2-1; d_call: TRBD2; clone_size: NA; cdr3_aa: CASMSSGVNNEQFF; cdr3_nt: TGTGCCAGCATGTCTAGCGGGGTCAACAATGAGCAGTTCTTC
v_call: TRBV9; j_call: TRBJ2-3; d_call: NA; clone_size: NA; cdr3_aa: CASSARVSGDTQYF; cdr3_nt: TGTGCCAGCAGCGCCAGGGTTTCGGGAGATACGCAGTATTTT
v_call: TRBV30; j_call: TRBJ1-6; d_call: TRBD1; clone_size: many; cdr3_aa: CAWSGQGRTPLHF; cdr3_nt: TGTGCCTGGAGTGGACAGGGGAGAACACCCCTCCACTTT
v_call: TRBV27; j_call: TRBJ1-4; d_call: NA; clone_size: NA; cdr3_aa: CASSPRDAGREKLFF; cdr3_nt: TGTGCCAGCAGTCCCCGGGACGCCGGGCGTGAAAAACTGTTTTTT
v_call: TRBV10-3; j_call: TRBJ2-1; d_call: NA; clone_size: NA; cdr3_aa: CAISESRGGYNEQFF; cdr3_nt: TGTGCCATCAGTGAGTCCCGTGGGGGTTACAATGAGCAGTTCTTC
v_call: TRBV20-1; j_call: TRBJ1-2; d_call: NA; clone_size: few; cdr3_aa: CSAEGERRYTF; cdr3_nt: TGCAGTGCTGAAGGGGAGCGACGCTACACCTTC
v_call: TRBV6-1; j_call: TRBJ1-2; d_call: NA; clone_size: NA; cdr3_aa: CASRAGSYGYTF; cdr3_nt: TGTGCCAGCAGGGCAGGGTCCTATGGCTACACCTTC
v_call: TRBV28; j_call: TRBJ1-1; d_call: NA; clone_size: NA; cdr3_aa: CASSPTSRGNAEAFF; cdr3_nt: TGTGCCAGCAGTCCTACATCTCGGGGGAACGCTGAAGCTTTCTTT
v_call: TRBV7-3; j_call: TRBJ2-2; d_call: NA; clone_size: NA; cdr3_aa: CASSLNGVTGELFF; cdr3_nt: TGTGCCAGCAGCTTAAACGGGGTTACCGGGGAGCTGTTTTTT
v_call: TRBV5-1; j_call: TRBJ1-2; d_call: TRBD1; clone_size: NA; cdr3_aa: CASSLTGEYGYTF; cdr3_nt: TGCGCCAGCAGCTTGACAGGGGAATATGGCTACACCTTC
v_call: TRBV30; j_call: TRBJ1-1; d_call: NA; clone_size: once; cdr3_aa: CAWSGRGNTEAFF; cdr3_nt: TGTGCCTGGAGTGGTAGGGGGAACACTGAAGCTTTCTTT
v_call: TRBV28; j_call: TRBJ1-5; d_call: NA; clone_size: NA; cdr3_aa: CASREGGTNQPQHF; cdr3_nt: TGTGCCAGCAGGGAGGGGGGGACTAATCAGCCCCAGCATTTT
v_call: TRBV5-1; j_call: TRBJ2-1; d_call: TRBD2; clone_size: once; cdr3_aa: CASRGKLAGGVSYNEQFF; cdr3_nt: TGCGCCAGCAGGGGCAAACTAGCGGGAGGGGTCTCCTACAATGAGCAGTTCTTC
v_call: TRBV2; j_call: TRBJ2-7; d_call: NA; clone_size: NA; cdr3_aa: CASGETRYEQYF; cdr3_nt: TGTGCCAGCGGGGAGACCCGGTACGAGCAGTACTTC
v_call: TRBV30; j_call: TRBJ1-1; d_call: NA; clone_size: NA; cdr3_aa: CAWSVEGGASEAFF; cdr3_nt: TGCGCCTGGAGTGTAGAAGGGGGGGCCTCTGAAGCTTTCTTT